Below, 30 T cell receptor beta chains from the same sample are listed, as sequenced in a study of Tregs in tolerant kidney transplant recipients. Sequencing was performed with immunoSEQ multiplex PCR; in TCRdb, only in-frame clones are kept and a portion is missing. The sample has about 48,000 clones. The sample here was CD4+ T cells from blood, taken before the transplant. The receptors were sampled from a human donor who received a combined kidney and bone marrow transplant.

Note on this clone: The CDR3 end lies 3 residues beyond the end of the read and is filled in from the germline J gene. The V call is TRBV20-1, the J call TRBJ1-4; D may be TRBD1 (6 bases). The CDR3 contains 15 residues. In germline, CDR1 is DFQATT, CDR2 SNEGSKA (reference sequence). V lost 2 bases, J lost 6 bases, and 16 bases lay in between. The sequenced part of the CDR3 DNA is TGCAGTGCTAGAACTCTGGGGGCTGTTGATGAAAAA. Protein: CSARTLGAVDEK. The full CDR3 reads CSARTLGAVDEKLFF.

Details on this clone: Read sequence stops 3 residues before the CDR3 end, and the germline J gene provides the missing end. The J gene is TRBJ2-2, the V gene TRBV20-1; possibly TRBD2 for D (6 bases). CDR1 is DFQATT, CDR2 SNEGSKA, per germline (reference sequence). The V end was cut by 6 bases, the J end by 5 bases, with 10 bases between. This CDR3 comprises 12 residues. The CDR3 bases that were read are TGCAGTGCCGGGCGGGGTACCGGGGAG. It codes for CSAGRGTGE. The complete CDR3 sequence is CSAGRGTGELFF.

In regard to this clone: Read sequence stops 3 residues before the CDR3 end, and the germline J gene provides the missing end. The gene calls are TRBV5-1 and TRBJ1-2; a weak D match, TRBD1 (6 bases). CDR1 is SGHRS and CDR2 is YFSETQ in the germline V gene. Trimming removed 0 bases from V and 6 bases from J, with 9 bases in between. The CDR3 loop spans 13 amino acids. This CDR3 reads CASSLVPGDGYTF. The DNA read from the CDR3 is TGCGCCAGCAGCTTGGTTCCAGGGGATGGC.

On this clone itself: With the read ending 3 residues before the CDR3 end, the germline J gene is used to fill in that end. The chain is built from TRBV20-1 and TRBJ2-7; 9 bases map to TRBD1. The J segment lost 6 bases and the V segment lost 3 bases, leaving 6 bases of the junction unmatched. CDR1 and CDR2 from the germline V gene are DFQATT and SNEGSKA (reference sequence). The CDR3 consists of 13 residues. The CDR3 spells CSASPDRGSEQYF. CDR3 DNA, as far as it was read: TGCAGTGCTAGTCCGGACAGGGGCAGCGAG.

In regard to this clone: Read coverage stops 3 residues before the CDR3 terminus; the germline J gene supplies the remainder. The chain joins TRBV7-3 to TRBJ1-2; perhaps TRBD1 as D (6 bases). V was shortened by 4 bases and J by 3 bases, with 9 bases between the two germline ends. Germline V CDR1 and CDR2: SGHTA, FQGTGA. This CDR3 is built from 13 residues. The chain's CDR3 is CASSYNRDYGYTF. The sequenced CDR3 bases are TGTGCCAGCAGCTACAACAGGGACTATGGC.

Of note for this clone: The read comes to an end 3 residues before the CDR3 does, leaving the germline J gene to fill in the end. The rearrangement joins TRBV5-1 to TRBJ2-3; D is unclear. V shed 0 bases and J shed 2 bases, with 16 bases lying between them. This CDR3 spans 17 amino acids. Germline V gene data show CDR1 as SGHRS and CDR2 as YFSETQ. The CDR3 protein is CASSLAYRGKSTDTQYF. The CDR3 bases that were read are TGCGCCAGCAGCTTGGCCTACCGCGGAAAATCCACAGATACG.

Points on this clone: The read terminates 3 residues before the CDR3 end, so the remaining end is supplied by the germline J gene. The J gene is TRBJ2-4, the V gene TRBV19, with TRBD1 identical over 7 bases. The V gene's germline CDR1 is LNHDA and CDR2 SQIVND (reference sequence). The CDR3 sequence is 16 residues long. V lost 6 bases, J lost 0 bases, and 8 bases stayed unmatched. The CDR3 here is CASSVDRALAKNIQYF. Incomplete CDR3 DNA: TGTGCCAGTAGCGTAGACAGGGCGCTAGCCAAAAACATT. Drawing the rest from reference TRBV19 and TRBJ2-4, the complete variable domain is DGGITQSPKYLFRKEGQNVTLSCEQNLNHDAMYWYRQDPGQGLRLIYYSQIVNDFQKGDIAEGYSVSREKKESFPLTVTSAQKNPTAFYLCASSVDRALAKNIQYFGAGTRLSVL.

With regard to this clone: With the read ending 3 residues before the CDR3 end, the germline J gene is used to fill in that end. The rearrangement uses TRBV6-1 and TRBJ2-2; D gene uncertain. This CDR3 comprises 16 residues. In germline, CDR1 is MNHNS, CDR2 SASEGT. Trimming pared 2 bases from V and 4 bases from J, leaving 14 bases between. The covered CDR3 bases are TGTGCCAGCAGTGAAACTTCGAGGCTAGTCACCGGGGAG. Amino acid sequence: CASSETSRLVTGE. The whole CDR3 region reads CASSETSRLVTGELFF.

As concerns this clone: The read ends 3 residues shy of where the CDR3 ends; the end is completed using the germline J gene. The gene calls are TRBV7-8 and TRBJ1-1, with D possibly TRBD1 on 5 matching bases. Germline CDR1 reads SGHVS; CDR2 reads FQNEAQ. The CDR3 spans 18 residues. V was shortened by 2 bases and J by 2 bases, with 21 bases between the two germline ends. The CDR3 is CASSLPRSRRGGNTEAFF. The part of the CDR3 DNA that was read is TGTGCCAGCAGCTTACCGCGTTCCAGGCGGGGCGGAAACACTGAA. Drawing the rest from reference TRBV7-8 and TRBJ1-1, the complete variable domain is GAGVSQSPRYKVAKRGQDVALRCDPISGHVSLFWYQQALGQGPEFLTYFQNEAQLDKSGLPSDRFFAERPEGSVSTLKIQRTQQEDSAVYLCASSLPRSRRGGNTEAFFGQGTRLTVV.

CDR3 loop: CSGRSGQETQYF. The CDR3 DNA, read in part, is TGCAGCGGGAGATCGGGCCAAGAGACC. J is TRBJ2-5 and V is TRBV29-1; D uncertain. The read gets to within 3 residues of the CDR3 end, and the germline J gene fills in the rest. V lost 7 bases to trimming and J lost 1 base, with 10 bases between them. The CDR3 covers 12 residues. Germline assignment: CDR1 SQVTM and CDR2 ANQGSEA.

CDR3 bases read: TGTGCCTGGAGTGGTATAGCGGGAGTCTACTACGAG. It yields the protein CAWSGIAGVYYE. The entire CDR3 reads CAWSGIAGVYYEQYF. This chain uses TRBV30 with TRBJ2-7; TRBD2 matches 9 bases. The read gets to within 3 residues of the CDR3 end, and the germline J gene fills in the rest. The CDR3 is 15 amino acids. Trimming cost V 1 base and J 3 bases; bases outside gene matches: 7. The V gene's germline CDR1 is GTSNPN and CDR2 SVGIG (reference sequence).

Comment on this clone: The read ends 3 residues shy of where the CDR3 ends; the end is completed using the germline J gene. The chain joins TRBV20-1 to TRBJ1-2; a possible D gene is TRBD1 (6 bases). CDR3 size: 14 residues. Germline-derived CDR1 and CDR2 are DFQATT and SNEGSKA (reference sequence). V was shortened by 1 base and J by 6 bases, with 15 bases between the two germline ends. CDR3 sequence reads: CSARVVWTADGYTF. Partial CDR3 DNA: TGCAGTGCTAGAGTGGTTTGGACAGCAGATGGC.

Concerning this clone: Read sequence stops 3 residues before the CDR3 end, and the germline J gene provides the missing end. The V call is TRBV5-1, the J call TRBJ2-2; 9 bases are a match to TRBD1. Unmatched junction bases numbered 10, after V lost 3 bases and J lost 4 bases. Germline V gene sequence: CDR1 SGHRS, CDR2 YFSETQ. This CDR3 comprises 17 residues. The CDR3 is CASSSYPRQGGTGELFF. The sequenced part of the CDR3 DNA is TGCGCCAGCAGCTCCTACCCCCGACAGGGGGGCACCGGGGAG.

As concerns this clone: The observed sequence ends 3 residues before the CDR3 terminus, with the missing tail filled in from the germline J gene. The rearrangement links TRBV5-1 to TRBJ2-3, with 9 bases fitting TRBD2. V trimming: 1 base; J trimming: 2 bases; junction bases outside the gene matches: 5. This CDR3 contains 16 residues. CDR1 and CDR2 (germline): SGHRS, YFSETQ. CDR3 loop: CASSLTSSGITDTQYF. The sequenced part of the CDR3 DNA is TGCGCCAGCAGCTTGACGTCTAGCGGGATCACAGATACG.

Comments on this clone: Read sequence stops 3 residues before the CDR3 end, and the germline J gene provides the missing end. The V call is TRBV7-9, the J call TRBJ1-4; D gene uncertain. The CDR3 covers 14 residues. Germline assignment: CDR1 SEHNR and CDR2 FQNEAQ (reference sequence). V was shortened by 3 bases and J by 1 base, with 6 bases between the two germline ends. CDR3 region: CASSLRGTNEKLFF. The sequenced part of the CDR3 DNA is TGTGCCAGCAGCTTGCGGGGAACTAATGAAAAA.

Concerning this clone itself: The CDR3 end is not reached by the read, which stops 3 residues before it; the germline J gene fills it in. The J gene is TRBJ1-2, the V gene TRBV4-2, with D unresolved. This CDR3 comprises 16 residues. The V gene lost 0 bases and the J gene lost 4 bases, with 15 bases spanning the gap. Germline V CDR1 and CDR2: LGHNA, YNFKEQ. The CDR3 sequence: CASSQEGSPVSYGYTF. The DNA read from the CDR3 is TGTGCCAGCAGCCAAGAAGGCTCCCCTGTGTCCTATGGC.

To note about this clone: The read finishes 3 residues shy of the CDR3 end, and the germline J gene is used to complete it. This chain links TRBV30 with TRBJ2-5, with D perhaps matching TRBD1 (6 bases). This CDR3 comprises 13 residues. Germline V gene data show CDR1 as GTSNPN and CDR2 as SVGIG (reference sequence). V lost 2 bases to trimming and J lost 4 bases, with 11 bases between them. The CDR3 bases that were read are TGTGCCTGGAGTCGCAGGGGAAGAGAGACC. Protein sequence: CAWSRRGRET. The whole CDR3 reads CAWSRRGRETQYF.

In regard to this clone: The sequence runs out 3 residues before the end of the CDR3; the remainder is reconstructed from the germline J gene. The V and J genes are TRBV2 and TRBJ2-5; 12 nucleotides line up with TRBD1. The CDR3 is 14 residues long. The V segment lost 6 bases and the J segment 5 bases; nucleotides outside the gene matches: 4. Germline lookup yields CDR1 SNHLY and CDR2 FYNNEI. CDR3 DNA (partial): TGTGCCAGCAGCGGGGACAGGGGGCGGGAGACC. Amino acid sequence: CASSGDRGRET. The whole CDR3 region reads CASSGDRGRETQYF.

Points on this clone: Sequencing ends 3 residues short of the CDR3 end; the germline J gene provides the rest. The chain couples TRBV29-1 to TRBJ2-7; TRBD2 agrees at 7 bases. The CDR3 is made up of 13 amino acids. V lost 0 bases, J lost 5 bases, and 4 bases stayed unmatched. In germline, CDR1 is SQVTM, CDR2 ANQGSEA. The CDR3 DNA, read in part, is TGCAGCGTTGAAGATCTGGGGGGGGACGAG. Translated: CSVEDLGGDE. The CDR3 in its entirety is CSVEDLGGDEQYF.

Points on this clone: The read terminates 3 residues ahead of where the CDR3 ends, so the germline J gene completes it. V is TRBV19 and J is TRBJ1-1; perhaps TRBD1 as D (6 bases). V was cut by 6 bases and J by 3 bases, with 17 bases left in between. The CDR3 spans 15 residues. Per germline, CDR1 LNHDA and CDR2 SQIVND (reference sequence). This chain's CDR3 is CASRERGGADTEAFF. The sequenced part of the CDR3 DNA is TGTGCCAGTAGGGAGCGGGGGGGCGCGGACACTGAA.

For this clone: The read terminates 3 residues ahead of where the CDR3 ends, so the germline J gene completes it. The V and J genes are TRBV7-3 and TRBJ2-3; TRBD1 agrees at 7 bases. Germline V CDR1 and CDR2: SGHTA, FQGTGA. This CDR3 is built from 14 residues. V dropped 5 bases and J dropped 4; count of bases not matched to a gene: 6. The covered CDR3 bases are TGTGCCAGCAGCCCGGGGACAGCAGCAGATACG. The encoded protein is CASSPGTAADT. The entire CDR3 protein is CASSPGTAADTQYF.

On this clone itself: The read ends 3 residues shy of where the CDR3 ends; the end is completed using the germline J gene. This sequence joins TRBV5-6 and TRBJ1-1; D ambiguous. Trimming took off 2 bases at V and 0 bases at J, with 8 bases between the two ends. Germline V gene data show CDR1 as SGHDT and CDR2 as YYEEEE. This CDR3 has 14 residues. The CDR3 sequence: CASSLGLMNTEAFF. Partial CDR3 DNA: TGTGCCAGCAGCTTAGGACTTATGAACACTGAA.

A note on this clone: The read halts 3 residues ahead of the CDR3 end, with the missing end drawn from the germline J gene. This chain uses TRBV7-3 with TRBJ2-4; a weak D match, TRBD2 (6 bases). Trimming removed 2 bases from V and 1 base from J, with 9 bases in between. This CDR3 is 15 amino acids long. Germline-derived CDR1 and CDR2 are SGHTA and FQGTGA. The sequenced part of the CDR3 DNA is TGTGCCAGCAGCTTAGATCGGGGGGCCAAAAACATT. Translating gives CASSLDRGAKNI. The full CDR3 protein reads CASSLDRGAKNIQYF. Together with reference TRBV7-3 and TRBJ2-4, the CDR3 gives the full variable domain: GAGVSQTPSNKVTEKGKYVELRCDPISGHTALYWYRQSLGQGPEFLIYFQGTGAADDSGLPNDRFFAVRPEGSVSTLKIQRTERGDSAVYLCASSLDRGAKNIQYFGAGTRLSVL.

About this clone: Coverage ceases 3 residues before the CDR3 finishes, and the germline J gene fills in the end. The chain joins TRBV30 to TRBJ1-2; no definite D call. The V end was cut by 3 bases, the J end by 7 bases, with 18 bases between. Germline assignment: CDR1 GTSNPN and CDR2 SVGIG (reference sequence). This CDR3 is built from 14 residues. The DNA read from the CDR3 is TGTGCCTGGAGGGCGGGAAGGGCGGCGCTTGGC. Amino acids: CAWRAGRAALG. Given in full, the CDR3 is CAWRAGRAALGYTF. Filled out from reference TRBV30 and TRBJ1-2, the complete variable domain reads SQTIHQWPATLVQPVGSPLSLECTVEGTSNPNLYWYRQAAGRGLQLLFYSVGIGQISSEVPQNLSASRPQDRQFILSSKKLLLSDSGFYLCAWRAGRAALGYTFGSGTRLTVV.

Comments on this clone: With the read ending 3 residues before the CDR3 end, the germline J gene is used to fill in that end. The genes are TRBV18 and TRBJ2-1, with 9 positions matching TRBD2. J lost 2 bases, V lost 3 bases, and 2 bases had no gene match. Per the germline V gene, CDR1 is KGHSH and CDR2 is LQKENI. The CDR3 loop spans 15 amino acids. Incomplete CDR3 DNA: TGTGCCAGCTCACCGGCTAGCGGGACCTACAATGAG. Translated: CASSPASGTYNE. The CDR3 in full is CASSPASGTYNEQFF.

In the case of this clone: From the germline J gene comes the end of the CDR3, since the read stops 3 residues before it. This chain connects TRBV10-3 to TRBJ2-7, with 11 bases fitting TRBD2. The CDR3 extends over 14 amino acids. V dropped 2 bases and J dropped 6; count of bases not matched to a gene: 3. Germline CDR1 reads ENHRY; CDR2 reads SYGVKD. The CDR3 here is CAISETSGRGEQYF. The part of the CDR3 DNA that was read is TGTGCCATCAGTGAGACTAGCGGGAGAGGCGAG.

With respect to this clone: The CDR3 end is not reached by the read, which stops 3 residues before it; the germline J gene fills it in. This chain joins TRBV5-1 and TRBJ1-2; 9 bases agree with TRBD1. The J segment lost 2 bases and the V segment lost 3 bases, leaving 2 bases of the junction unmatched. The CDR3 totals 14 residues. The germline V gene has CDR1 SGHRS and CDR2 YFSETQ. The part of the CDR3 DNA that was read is TGCGCCAGCAGCTCGGACAGGGGAAACTATGGC. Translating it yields CASSSDRGNYG. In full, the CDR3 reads CASSSDRGNYGYTF.

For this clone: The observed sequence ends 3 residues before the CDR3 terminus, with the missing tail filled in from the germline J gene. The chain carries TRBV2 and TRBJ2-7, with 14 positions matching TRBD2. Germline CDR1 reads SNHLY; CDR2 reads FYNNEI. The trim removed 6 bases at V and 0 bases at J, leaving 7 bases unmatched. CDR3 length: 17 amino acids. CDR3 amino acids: CASRGLAGAALSYEQYF. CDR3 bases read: TGTGCCAGCAGGGGACTAGCGGGAGCGGCCCTCTCCTACGAG.

CDR3 loop: CASSLNGQGETQYF. The covered CDR3 bases are TGTGCCAGCAGCTTAAACGGCCAGGGAGAGACC. V gene TRBV7-8 combines with J gene TRBJ2-5, with D possibly matching TRBD1 (5 bases). With the read ending 3 residues before the CDR3 end, the germline J gene is used to fill in that end. Per germline, CDR1 SGHVS and CDR2 FQNEAQ. Trimming stripped 2 bases from V and 4 bases from J, with 11 bases between. CDR3 size: 14 residues.

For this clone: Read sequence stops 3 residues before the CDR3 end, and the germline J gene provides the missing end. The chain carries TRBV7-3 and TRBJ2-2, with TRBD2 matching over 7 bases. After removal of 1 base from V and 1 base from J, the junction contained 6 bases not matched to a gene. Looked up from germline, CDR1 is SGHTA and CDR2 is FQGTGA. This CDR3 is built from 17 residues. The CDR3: CASSLINSGLNTGELFF. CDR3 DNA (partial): TGTGCCAGCAGCTTAATTAATAGCGGGTTGAACACCGGGGAG.